The 2 T cell receptor beta chains below were found in one sample sequenced in a study of T cell responses to AZD1222 COVID-19 vaccine. Some clones are missing from TCRdb's copy, which holds only in-frame ones; the method was immunoSEQ multiplex PCR. The table includes 150,000 to 200,000 clones, approximately 90% detected once. The sequenced sample was peripheral blood, obtained on day 0 of AZD1222 vaccination. The receptors here all came from an adult in good health.

Here the CDR3 reads CASSLGPGLAGTYEQYF. The CDR3 DNA is TGCGCCAGCAGCTTGGGACCGGGACTAGCGGGGACTTACGAGCAGTACTTC. The gene calls are TRBV5-1 and TRBJ2-7; 13 bases map to TRBD2. Per the germline V gene, CDR1 is SGHRS and CDR2 is YFSETQ. V was clipped by 0 bases and J by 4 bases; unmatched bases: 7. The CDR3 loop spans 17 amino acids.

CDR3 loop: CASSYRDSDTQYF. The CDR3 DNA reads TGTGCCAGCAGTTACAGGGACTCAGATACGCAGTATTTT. The chain couples TRBV6-5 to TRBJ2-3, with D possibly being TRBD2 (6 bases). The V end was cut by 2 bases, the J end by 4 bases, with 7 bases between. Germline values: CDR1 MNHEY, CDR2 SVGAGI. The CDR3 is 13 amino acids.